These 28 T cell receptor beta chains came from one sample sequenced in a study of beta chain features in type 1 diabetes. What was sequenced were expressed TCRB transcripts, since all of the isolated RNA had been reverse transcribed. Libraries were prepared by immunoSEQ multiplex PCR; TCRdb keeps only in-frame clonotypes and omits some of them. This repertoire shows about 330,000 clones, roughly 11% found once; its top ten account for under 0.02%. Sequenced sample: naive CD4+ T cells from blood. These receptors were taken from a woman in her twenties or thirties in good health.

The V call is TRBV10-3, the J call TRBJ2-1, with 12 positions matching TRBD2. This CDR3 is 14 amino acids long. Germline trimming cut 6 bases from V and 6 bases from J; bases unmatched to any gene: 3. CDR1 is ENHRY, CDR2 SYGVKD, per germline. For the CDR3, the DNA is TGTGCCATCAGGCTAGCGGGAGGGTCCAATGAGCAGTTCTTC. This encodes CAIRLAGGSNEQFF.

A few counts support this clone. The J gene is TRBJ2-6, the V gene TRBV14; 7 bases map to TRBD2. V trimming: 5 bases; J trimming: 0 bases; junction bases outside the gene matches: 4. The CDR3 extends over 16 amino acids. Germline V gene sequence: CDR1 SGHDN, CDR2 FVKESK. CDR3 nucleotides: TGTGCCAGCAGCTTCGGGGGGTTCTCTGGGGCCAACGTCCTGACTTTC. This encodes CASSFGGFSGANVLTF.

This chain uses TRBV28 with TRBJ2-1; D is uncertain. Germline assignment: CDR1 MDHEN and CDR2 SYDVKM. Trimming removed 6 bases at V and 7 bases at J, with 10 bases between. CDR3 length: 12 amino acids. CDR3 in amino acids: CASSLRSNEQFF. CDR3 sequence (DNA): TGTGCCAGCAGCCTCAGGTCTAATGAGCAGTTCTTC.

The chain combines TRBV29-1 with TRBJ2-3; 13 bases fit TRBD2. There are 14 residues in the CDR3. Germline CDR1 and CDR2: SQVTM and ANQGSEA. V dropped 6 bases and J dropped 3; count of bases not matched to a gene: 3. CDR3 bases: TGCAGCGTAAAGACTAGCGGGAGGACAGATACGCAGTATTTT. It codes for CSVKTSGRTDTQYF.

This clone occurred a few times. This chain uses TRBV7-3 with TRBJ2-1; 7 nucleotides line up with TRBD2. There are 15 residues in the CDR3. Germline V gene lookup returns CDR1 SGHTA and CDR2 FQGTGA. V was clipped by 5 bases and J by 1 base; unmatched bases: 5. The CDR3 reads CASSPERGSYNEQFF. Here the CDR3 DNA reads TGTGCCAGCAGCCCGGAGCGGGGATCCTACAATGAGCAGTTCTTC. Supplemented by reference TRBV7-3 and TRBJ2-1, the full variable domain reads GAGVSQTPSNKVTEKGKYVELRCDPISGHTALYWYRQSLGQGPEFLIYFQGTGAADDSGLPNDRFFAVRPEGSVSTLKIQRTERGDSAVYLCASSPERGSYNEQFFGPGTRLTVL.

The CDR3 DNA sequence: TGTGCCAGCAGCAAAGCATGGGGACACTCGAACACTGAAGCTTTCTTT. Translation: CASSKAWGHSNTEAFF. The chain is built from TRBV21-1 and TRBJ1-1; no check of the table's D call, TRBD1, against the DNA was made. TRBV21-1 is termed a pseudogene. The CDR3 contains 16 residues.

The J gene is TRBJ2-7, the V gene TRBV7-8, with D perhaps matching TRBD2 (5 bases). This CDR3 has 16 residues. From germline, CDR1 is SGHVS and CDR2 FQNEAQ. V was shortened by 2 bases and J by 0 bases, with 14 bases between the two germline ends. CDR3 sequence (DNA): TGTGCCAGCAGCTTAAGAGGGCTTACTACCTCCTACGAGCAGTACTTC. Translating gives CASSLRGLTTSYEQYF. Supplemented by reference TRBV7-8 and TRBJ2-7, the full variable domain reads GAGVSQSPRYKVAKRGQDVALRCDPISGHVSLFWYQQALGQGPEFLTYFQNEAQLDKSGLPSDRFFAERPEGSVSTLKIQRTQQEDSAVYLCASSLRGLTTSYEQYFGPGTRLTVT.

The V call is TRBV5-1, the J call TRBJ2-2, with 10 bases fitting TRBD2. This CDR3 has 18 amino acids. Trimming at V came to 0 bases and at J to 7 bases, leaving 12 bases not matched to a gene. Looked up from germline, CDR1 is SGHRS and CDR2 is YFSETQ. The CDR3 sequence is CASSLGSRLAGVGGELFF. DNA for the CDR3: TGCGCCAGCAGCTTGGGTTCGCGTCTAGCGGGAGTTGGCGGGGAGCTGTTTTTT.

The rearrangement uses TRBV28 and TRBJ1-1; D unclear. Per germline, CDR1 MDHEN and CDR2 SYDVKM. The CDR3 is 11 residues long. V was pared by 8 bases and J by 1 base, with 5 bases between. The CDR3 here is CASVKNTEAFF. The DNA of the CDR3 is TGTGCCAGCGTCAAGAACACTGAAGCTTTCTTT.

The chain uses TRBV18 and TRBJ1-2, with D possibly being TRBD1 (6 bases). The CDR3 contains 15 residues. The germline CDR1 and CDR2 sequences are KGHSH and LQKENI. The V and J ends lost 3 bases and 0 bases respectively, with 11 bases between them. The CDR3 region is CASSPQDRANYGYTF. CDR3 coding DNA: TGTGCCAGCTCACCGCAGGACAGAGCTAACTATGGCTACACCTTC.

This clone was seen only a few times. This chain links TRBV27 with TRBJ2-1, with D possibly being TRBD1 (5 bases). Trimming stripped 5 bases from V and 4 bases from J, with 12 bases between. This CDR3 has 14 amino acids. In germline, CDR1 is MNHEY, CDR2 SMNVEV (reference sequence). The CDR3 loop reads CASSTRQPYNEQFF. CDR3 sequence (DNA): TGTGCCAGCAGTACCCGACAGCCTTACAATGAGCAGTTCTTC.

This clone was observed a handful of times. The rearrangement links TRBV5-4 to TRBJ2-4, with TRBD2 matching 11 bases. Germline CDR1 SGHNT, CDR2 YYREEE (reference sequence). V was clipped by 3 bases and J by 1 base; unmatched bases: 0. CDR3 length: 15 residues. Here the CDR3 reads CASSWTSGAKNIQYF. The CDR3 nucleotides are TGTGCCAGCAGCTGGACTAGCGGGGCCAAAAACATTCAGTACTTC.

This clone was counted a few times. The gene calls are TRBV28 and TRBJ1-2; 11 bases line up with TRBD1. The CDR3 is 14 residues long. Germline V lookup: CDR1 MDHEN, CDR2 SYDVKM. Trimming took 3 bases from V and 8 from J; bases not matched to a gene: 5. CDR3 sequence reads: CASSLDRGPEGYTF. The CDR3 nucleotides read TGTGCCAGCAGTTTGGACAGGGGGCCGGAGGGCTACACCTTC.

V gene TRBV25-1 combines with J gene TRBJ1-5; 10 nucleotides agree with TRBD1. CDR1 is MGHDK, CDR2 SYGVNS, per germline. Trimming removed 4 bases from V and 4 bases from J; junction bases left unmatched: 4. CDR3 size: 15 residues. The CDR3 DNA follows: TGTGCCAGCAGTGTGGGACAGGGGTGGAATCAGCCCCAGCATTTT. It codes for CASSVGQGWNQPQHF.

This chain joins TRBV18 and TRBJ1-5; possible D gene TRBD1, 6 bases. V gave up 4 bases and J gave up 1 base, with 8 bases separating them. The germline V gene has CDR1 KGHSH and CDR2 LQKENI. The CDR3 contains 14 residues. The CDR3 nucleotides read TGTGCCAGCTCACAACAGGGAAGCAATCAGCCCCAGCATTTT. This gives the protein CASSQQGSNQPQHF.

In nucleotides, the CDR3 is TGTGCCAGCAGTGAAGAACTAGCGGAGGGTAATGAGCAGTTCTTC. Its translation is CASSEELAEGNEQFF. V usage is TRBV2 and J usage is TRBJ2-1; TRBD2 matches at 8 bases. J lost 7 bases, V lost 1 base, and 6 bases had no gene match. The CDR3 covers 15 residues. Germline-derived CDR1 and CDR2 are SNHLY and FYNNEI.

This rearrangement joins TRBV10-3 to TRBJ2-7; D not resolved. This CDR3 region has 11 residues. CDR1 and CDR2 from the germline V gene are ENHRY and SYGVKD. V was shortened by 6 bases and J by 1 base, with 4 bases between the two germline ends. The CDR3 spells CAISQSYEQYF. As DNA, the CDR3 is TGTGCCATCAGCCAGTCCTACGAGCAGTACTTC.

This clone was recorded a few times. Here the CDR3 reads CASSEGVNYEQYF. The CDR3 DNA reads TGTGCCAGCAGTGAGGGGGTAAACTACGAGCAGTACTTC. The rearrangement links TRBV28 to TRBJ2-7, with a possible D match to TRBD1 (6 bases). Germline-derived CDR1 and CDR2 are MDHEN and SYDVKM. Trimming removed 5 bases at V and 3 bases at J, with 11 bases between. This CDR3 spans 13 amino acids.

V usage is TRBV30 and J usage is TRBJ2-1; D unclear. The ends were cut back, 0 bases at V and 1 base at J, with 13 bases in the middle. There are 16 residues in the CDR3. In germline, CDR1 is GTSNPN, CDR2 SVGIG (reference sequence). The CDR3 DNA is TGTGCCTGGAGTGTACTGTCTACCGGGTCCTACAATGAGCAGTTCTTC. Protein: CAWSVLSTGSYNEQFF.

In its sample, this clone was seen many times. Other nucleotide sequences from this sample produce the same CDR3. The genes are TRBV29-1 and TRBJ2-3; D unclear. Germline V gives CDR1 SQVTM, CDR2 ANQGSEA. CDR3 length: 11 amino acids. The ends were cut back, 6 bases at V and 0 bases at J, with 4 bases in the middle. Written as DNA, the CDR3 is TGCAGCGTGACTAGCACAGATACGCAGTATTTT. Protein product: CSVTSTDTQYF.

Only a few counts were recorded for this clone. V and J are TRBV27 and TRBJ1-4; TRBD1 matches 8 bases. Losses at the gene ends were 6 bases for V and 11 bases for J; bases not matched to a gene: 8. Germline loops: CDR1 MNHEY, CDR2 SMNVEV (reference sequence). This CDR3 comprises 13 residues. The CDR3 coding sequence is TGTGCCAGCAGCACCGGGACAGGAGATAAACTGTTTTTT. Its protein is CASSTGTGDKLFF.

The genes are TRBV4-3 and TRBJ1-2; 7 bases are shared with TRBD1. This CDR3 has 13 residues. V was clipped by 3 bases and J by 5 bases; unmatched bases: 3. CDR1 LGHNA and CDR2 YSLEER come from the germline V gene. This CDR3 reads CASSHPGGYGYTF. The CDR3 DNA sequence: TGCGCCAGCAGCCACCCAGGGGGGTATGGCTACACCTTC.

Notes on this clone: This same CDR3 is encoded by further DNA sequences in the sample. V is TRBV29-1 and J is TRBJ2-3; the D is unclear. V lost 3 bases, J lost 2 bases, and 6 bases lay in between. The CDR3 covers 12 residues. Germline V gives CDR1 SQVTM, CDR2 ANQGSEA. The CDR3, as DNA: TGCAGCGTTGATAGCCTCACAGATACGCAGTATTTT. Protein: CSVDSLTDTQYF.

CDR3 coding DNA: TGTGCCAGCAGCTTAGACAGGGCATCCTACGAGCAGTACTTC. Amino acids: CASSLDRASYEQYF. The chain carries TRBV7-2 and TRBJ2-7; maybe TRBD1 (6 bases). The germline gives CDR1 SGHTA, CDR2 FQGNSA. The V gene lost 1 base and the J gene lost 1 base, with 8 bases spanning the gap. The CDR3 spans 14 residues.

This clone was counted many times. V gene TRBV14 combines with J gene TRBJ2-7; D ambiguous. Germline V gives CDR1 SGHDN, CDR2 FVKESK. The length of the CDR3 is 11 residues. Between the trimmed V and J ends, which lost 5 bases and 7 bases, there was a span of 9 bases. As DNA, the CDR3 is TGTGCCAGCAGCGTGTCGGGTGAGCAGTACTTC. Translating it yields CASSVSGEQYF.

The chain couples TRBV27 to TRBJ2-1, with 7 bases that match TRBD1. The ends lost 5 bases at V and 8 bases at J; junction bases unmatched: 9. There are 14 residues in the CDR3. Germline V gene data show CDR1 as MNHEY and CDR2 as SMNVEV (reference sequence). CDR3 sequence: CASSPDRVVYEQFF. CDR3 nucleotides: TGTGCCAGCAGTCCCGACAGGGTAGTATATGAGCAGTTCTTC.

The V call is TRBV28, the J call TRBJ2-7, with TRBD2 matching over 13 bases. The CDR3 runs to 15 residues. The germline gives CDR1 MDHEN, CDR2 SYDVKM. The J segment lost 7 bases and the V segment lost 5 bases, leaving 8 bases of the junction unmatched. The CDR3 DNA reads TGTGCCAGCAGTCGGTGGACTAGCGGGAGTGAAGAGCAGTACTTC. It translates to CASSRWTSGSEEQYF.

The CDR3 here is CASRPVFREARNEQYF. CDR3 DNA: TGTGCCAGCAGACCTGTTTTCAGGGAGGCTAGGAACGAGCAGTACTTC. V and J are TRBV6-6 and TRBJ2-7; D may be TRBD2 (6 bases). The CDR3 runs 16 residues. The V gene's germline CDR1 is MNHNY and CDR2 SVGAGI (reference sequence). The V end lost 6 bases, the J end lost 5 bases, and 23 bases lay between the germline ends.